Below, 2 T cell receptor beta chains from the same sample are listed, as sequenced in a study of beta chain features in type 1 diabetes. Notes on the study in general: Shortening that was moderate but significant affected the TCRB CDR3s of Type 1 diabetes patients in all four CD4+ subsets.

Since all of the isolated RNA was reverse transcribed, expressed TCRB transcripts were what got sequenced. Method: immunoSEQ multiplex PCR; TCRdb's copy keeps in-frame clones and lacks some. The table lists hundreds of thousands of clones, about an eighth of them singletons. Their cognate antigens are unknown. The sequencing input was naive CD4+ T cells from blood. Receptors were obtained from a man in his late teens or twenties with type 1 diabetes.

The chain joins TRBV7-2 to TRBJ2-3; 10 nucleotides match TRBD1. Germline V lookup: CDR1 SGHTA, CDR2 FQGNSA. Unmatched junction bases numbered 6, after V lost 8 bases and J lost 4 bases. The CDR3 covers 14 residues. This CDR3 reads CASGGQGTSDTQYF. Here the CDR3 DNA reads TGTGCCAGCGGGGGACAGGGGACATCAGATACGCAGTATTTT.

The chain uses TRBV6-5 and TRBJ2-5; D possibly corresponds to TRBD1 (6 bases). The germline gives CDR1 MNHEY, CDR2 SVGAGI. This CDR3 is built from 15 residues. Trimming left V 6 bases short and J 2 bases short, with 16 bases between. In nucleotides, the CDR3 is TGTGCCAGCAGGTGGGGGCGGACAGCACAAGAGACCCAGTACTTC. This translates into CASRWGRTAQETQYF.